The 29 T cell receptor beta chains below were found in one sample sequenced in a study of early T cells in non-severe SARS-CoV-2 infection. In TCRdb, the 5' RACE reads were re-called with MiXCR into one record per CDR3 protein. The profile shows more than 85,000 distinct CDR3 sequences, 16% of them singletons. Sample: whole blood. The source of these receptors is an adult who was a healthcare worker with PCR-confirmed SARS-CoV-2 infection or an uninfected control (not recorded which).

This clonotype occurred a few times. The chain employs TRBV19 and TRBJ2-3; no clear D. With 7 bases removed from V and 2 bases from J, the gap between germline ends came to 13 bases. CDR3 size: 14 residues. Germline lookup yields CDR1 LNHDA and CDR2 SQIVND (reference sequence). The CDR3 reads CASTPRTVTDTQYF. In DNA form, the CDR3 reads TGTGCCAGTACCCCTCGGACGGTCACAGATACGCAGTATTTT.

This chain links TRBV5-1 with TRBJ1-1; 8 positions agree with TRBD1. Germline V gene sequence: CDR1 SGHRS, CDR2 YFSETQ. Trimming took 3 bases from V and 2 from J; bases not matched to a gene: 3. CDR3 length: 14 residues. CDR3 sequence (DNA): TGCGCCAGCAGCTCGGACAGGGCCAACACTGAAGCTTTCTTT. Translation gives CASSSDRANTEAFF.

This clonotype has more than one count but fewer than ten. The rearrangement links TRBV20-1 to TRBJ1-4; 7 bases align to TRBD1. Trimming removed 3 bases from V and 0 bases from J; junction bases left unmatched: 7. CDR1 is DFQATT, CDR2 SNEGSKA, per germline (reference sequence). The CDR3 loop spans 16 amino acids. Here the CDR3 reads CSASEGQLATNEKLFF. Written as DNA, the CDR3 is TGCAGTGCTAGCGAGGGACAGCTAGCAACTAATGAAAAACTGTTTTTT.

The chain combines TRBV6-5 with TRBJ1-1; no clear D gene. Trimming cost V 0 bases and J 5 bases, with 7 bases left between them. The CDR3 runs to 13 residues. CDR1 is MNHEY and CDR2 is SVGAGI in the germline V gene. The CDR3: CASSYSKGTEAFF. The CDR3 DNA follows: TGTGCCAGCAGTTACTCGAAAGGAACTGAAGCTTTCTTT.

The rearrangement uses TRBV19 and TRBJ2-7; D gene uncertain. The V gene's germline CDR1 is LNHDA and CDR2 SQIVND (reference sequence). There are 13 residues in the CDR3. V shed 3 bases and J shed 1 base, with 7 bases lying between them. DNA for the CDR3: TGTGCCAGTAGTATTGGATTTTCCTACGAGCAGTACTTC. This codes for CASSIGFSYEQYF.

This clonotype was seen repeatedly, ten times or more. The chain joins TRBV29-1 to TRBJ2-7, with 8 bases lining up with TRBD1. The CDR3 extends over 12 amino acids. Per germline, CDR1 SQVTM and CDR2 ANQGSEA. The ends lost 7 bases at V and 2 bases at J; junction bases unmatched: 4. In nucleotides, the CDR3 is TGCAGCGCCGTGACAGGGGCCTACGAGCAGTACTTC. Translating gives CSAVTGAYEQYF.

The J gene is TRBJ1-2, the V gene TRBV27, with D perhaps TRBD1 (5 bases). V was shortened by 6 bases and J by 2 bases, with 13 bases between the two germline ends. Germline lookup yields CDR1 MNHEY and CDR2 SMNVEV (reference sequence). The CDR3 is made up of 14 amino acids. The CDR3 spells CASRTGTSNYGYTF. CDR3 DNA sequence: TGTGCCAGCAGAACCGGGACTTCAAACTATGGCTACACCTTC.

This clonotype was observed a few times. This chain joins TRBV29-1 and TRBJ2-1, with 9 bases identical to TRBD1. The CDR3 spans 15 residues. Germline CDR1 SQVTM, CDR2 ANQGSEA. V dropped 4 bases and J dropped 2; count of bases not matched to a gene: 6. The CDR3 nucleotides are TGCAGCGTTGCCATCCGGGACAGGGCCTACAATGAGCAGTTCTTC. Translated: CSVAIRDRAYNEQFF.

The chain combines TRBV29-1 with TRBJ1-1; D unclear. This CDR3 is built from 12 residues. CDR1 SQVTM and CDR2 ANQGSEA come from the germline V gene. Trimming took off 6 bases at V and 2 bases at J, with 10 bases between the two ends. In nucleotides, the CDR3 is TGCAGCGTACCGGGTTTTAACACTGAAGCTTTCTTT. This encodes CSVPGFNTEAFF.

The V gene is TRBV20-1, the J gene TRBJ2-4; the match to TRBD2 covers 8 bases. The CDR3 is 16 residues long. V shed 0 bases and J 0 bases; nucleotides not matched to a gene: 4. From germline, CDR1 is DFQATT and CDR2 SNEGSKA (reference sequence). CDR3 amino acids: CSARESRGEAKNIQYF. The CDR3 coding sequence is TGCAGTGCTAGAGAATCGCGGGGGGAAGCCAAAAACATTCAGTACTTC.

The V gene is TRBV29-1, the J gene TRBJ2-5; TRBD1 or TRBD2 may be the D gene (6 bases each). The CDR3 totals 13 residues. V lost 5 bases and J 1 base, leaving 11 bases between the germline ends. CDR1 is SQVTM and CDR2 is ANQGSEA in the germline V gene. The CDR3 nucleotides read TGCAGCGTTCAGGGGAGGACCCAAGAGACCCAGTACTTC. Its protein product is CSVQGRTQETQYF.

The table lists this clonotype with many counts. V is TRBV7-2 and J is TRBJ2-7; 8 nucleotides align to TRBD1. After removal of 5 bases from V and 4 bases from J, the junction contained 7 bases not matched to a gene. The CDR3 spans 14 residues. Germline lookup yields CDR1 SGHTA and CDR2 FQGNSA. The CDR3: CASSQRQGLYEQYF. CDR3 coding DNA: TGTGCCAGCAGCCAACGACAGGGGTTATACGAGCAGTACTTC.

The genes are TRBV7-6 and TRBJ1-4, with D uncertain. V was shortened by 2 bases and J by 8 bases, with 21 bases between the two germline ends. The length of the CDR3 is 17 residues. CDR1 and CDR2 from the germline V gene are SGHVS and FNYEAQ. CDR3 protein: CASSLFTVAVTGEKLFF. The DNA of the CDR3 is TGTGCCAGCAGCTTATTTACGGTAGCAGTGACTGGGGAAAAACTGTTTTTT.

This clonotype was seen at least ten times. The rearrangement links TRBV7-9 to TRBJ2-7; the D gene is possibly TRBD1 (7 bases). The CDR3 totals 14 residues. V lost 5 bases and J 0 bases, leaving 11 bases between the germline ends. Germline CDR1 is SEHNR and CDR2 is FQNEAQ (reference sequence). The CDR3 coding sequence is TGTGCCAGCAGCCAGGGGGGCAGCTCCTACGAGCAGTACTTC. This gives the protein CASSQGGSSYEQYF.

On this clonotype itself: One end of the junction does not line up with germline, which may come from a read error. V usage is TRBV29-1 and J usage is TRBJ2-7; D uncertain. Germline V gene data show CDR1 as SQVTM and CDR2 as ANQGSEA. This CDR3 comprises 13 residues. The CDR3 nucleotides read TGCAGCGTTGCCGCCACACGCTCCGACGAGCAGTACTTC. Translation: CSVAATRSDEQYF.

The chain employs TRBV18 and TRBJ2-5, with 7 nucleotides matching TRBD1. Germline V gene lookup returns CDR1 KGHSH and CDR2 LQKENI. V shed 4 bases, J shed 2 bases, and the junction held 4 bases outside the gene matches. The CDR3 totals 14 residues. The CDR3 region is CASSRAQGQETQYF. The CDR3 DNA is TGTGCCAGCTCACGGGCACAGGGGCAAGAGACCCAGTACTTC.

The table lists this clonotype with a few counts. V gene TRBV10-1 combines with J gene TRBJ2-5; 7 positions match TRBD1. This CDR3 comprises 14 residues. Trimming cost V 5 bases and J 5 bases; bases outside gene matches: 8. Per germline, CDR1 WNHNN and CDR2 SYGVQD (reference sequence). CDR3 residues: CASSKDRLRETQYF. CDR3 sequence (DNA): TGCGCCAGCAGTAAGGACAGGTTGCGGGAGACCCAGTACTTC.

The sample holds a few counts of this clonotype. The chain uses TRBV12-3 or TRBV12-4 and TRBJ1-1; no clear D. V was pared by 0 bases and J by 4 bases, with 9 bases between. The CDR3 is 14 amino acids. The CDR3 spells CASSLAAGFTEAFF. The CDR3, as DNA: TGTGCCAGCAGTTTAGCTGCGGGGTTCACTGAAGCTTTCTTT.

The chain employs TRBV20-1 and TRBJ2-6; no reliable D call. The CDR3 is 12 residues long. The V and J ends lost 3 bases and 4 bases respectively, with 4 bases between them. Germline V lookup: CDR1 DFQATT, CDR2 SNEGSKA (reference sequence). CDR3 sequence reads: CSASKGANVLTF. CDR3 DNA: TGCAGTGCTAGTAAGGGGGCCAACGTCCTGACTTTC.

This clonotype showed up just a few times. V gene TRBV14 combines with J gene TRBJ2-3; no clear D. The V end lost 3 bases, the J end lost 5 bases, and 15 bases lay between the germline ends. The CDR3 loop spans 15 amino acids. CDR1 and CDR2 from the germline V gene are SGHDN and FVKESK. CDR3 sequence reads: CASSQWFSQGDTQYF. The CDR3 DNA sequence: TGTGCCAGCAGCCAGTGGTTCTCCCAAGGAGATACGCAGTATTTT.

This clonotype turned up a few times. This chain links TRBV10-2 with TRBJ1-1; tentatively, D is TRBD1 (5 bases). CDR3 length: 15 amino acids. V lost 7 bases, J lost 1 base, and 16 bases lay in between. Germline V CDR1 and CDR2: WSHSY, SAAADI. The CDR3 protein is CASKGWGRENTEAFF. DNA for the CDR3: TGCGCCAGCAAAGGATGGGGCCGGGAGAACACTGAAGCTTTCTTT.

This clonotype was observed many times. The chain carries TRBV29-1 and TRBJ2-5, with D hard to call. Germline CDR1 and CDR2: SQVTM and ANQGSEA. V dropped 6 bases and J dropped 3 bases, with 5 bases sitting between them. This CDR3 is 10 amino acids long. This chain's CDR3 is CSVLKETQYF. CDR3 sequence (DNA): TGCAGCGTCCTAAAAGAGACCCAGTACTTC.

This chain links TRBV6-2 or TRBV6-3 with TRBJ1-1; tentatively, D is TRBD1 (6 bases). The germline V gene has CDR1 MNHEY and CDR2 SVGEGT. V was trimmed by 2 bases and J by 6 bases, leaving 10 bases between them. The length of the CDR3 is 13 residues. CDR3 loop: CASSYRDTSEAFF. The CDR3 DNA is TGTGCCAGCAGTTACCGGGACACTTCTGAAGCTTTCTTT.

CDR3 loop: CATRTAYGYTF. As DNA, the CDR3 is TGTGCCACCCGGACTGCATATGGCTACACCTTC. The rearrangement joins TRBV6-2 or TRBV6-3 to TRBJ1-2; D uncertain. The CDR3 length is 11 residues. Trimming stripped 10 bases from V and 5 bases from J, with 11 bases between. Germline lookup yields CDR1 MNHEY and CDR2 SVGEGT.

A few counts support this clonotype. The chain employs TRBV20-1 and TRBJ2-4; possibly TRBD2 for D (6 bases). V gave up 5 bases and J gave up 8 bases, with 13 bases separating them. This CDR3 contains 12 residues. Germline V gene sequence: CDR1 DFQATT, CDR2 SNEGSKA (reference sequence). CDR3 DNA sequence: TGCAGTGCTCCGGAGGGCTTGGACATTCAGTACTTC. Translation gives CSAPEGLDIQYF.

This chain links TRBV11-2 with TRBJ2-1; 7 bases agree with TRBD1. Germline V gene sequence: CDR1 SGHAT, CDR2 FQNNGV. Trimming removed 2 bases from V and 7 bases from J; junction bases left unmatched: 8. The length of the CDR3 is 15 residues. DNA of the CDR3: TGTGCCAGCAGCTTATTACAGGGGAATCGGAATGAGCAGTTCTTC. Its translation: CASSLLQGNRNEQFF.

The chain joins TRBV6-1 to TRBJ1-1; 7 bases agree with TRBD1. J was trimmed by 7 bases and V by 6 bases; bases with no gene match: 11. Germline CDR1 reads MNHNS; CDR2 reads SASEGT. This CDR3 is built from 14 residues. The CDR3 nucleotides read TGTGCCAGCAGCGTTGATACAGGGGACCTTGAAGCTTTCTTT. It translates to CASSVDTGDLEAFF.

This clonotype is labeled medium-sized. This rearrangement joins TRBV9 to TRBJ2-3, with D unclear. The CDR3 spans 14 residues. Trimming stripped 2 bases from V and 5 bases from J, with 12 bases between. The germline gives CDR1 SGDLS, CDR2 YYNGEE. Here the CDR3 reads CASSVGGMVDTQYF. Written as DNA, the CDR3 is TGTGCCAGCAGCGTTGGCGGTATGGTAGATACGCAGTATTTT.

This clonotype was observed many times. The chain uses TRBV5-6 and TRBJ2-7; D possibly matches TRBD1 or TRBD2 (5 bases each). Trimming shortened V by 1 base and J by 2 bases, and 13 bases separated the two germline ends. Germline lookup yields CDR1 SGHDT and CDR2 YYEEEE. The CDR3 runs to 15 residues. The CDR3 is CASSLWGPGTYEQYF. DNA for the CDR3: TGTGCCAGCAGCTTGTGGGGACCCGGGACCTACGAGCAGTACTTC.